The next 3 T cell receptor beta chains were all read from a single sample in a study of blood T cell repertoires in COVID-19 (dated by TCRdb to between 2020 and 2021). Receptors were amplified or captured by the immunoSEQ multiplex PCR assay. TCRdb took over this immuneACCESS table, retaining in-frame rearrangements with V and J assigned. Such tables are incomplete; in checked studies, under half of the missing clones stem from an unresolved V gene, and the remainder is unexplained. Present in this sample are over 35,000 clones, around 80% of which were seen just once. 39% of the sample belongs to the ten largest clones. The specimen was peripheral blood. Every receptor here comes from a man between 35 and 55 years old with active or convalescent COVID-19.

The CDR3 coding sequence is TGTGCCAGCAGTTATGGAGGGGTCTATGGCTACACCTTC. It specifies CASSYGGVYGYTF. The J gene is TRBJ1-2, the V gene TRBV6-2 or TRBV6-3, with D possibly matching TRBD1 (5 bases). Trimming took 3 bases from V and 4 from J, leaving 9 bases between them. This CDR3 is built from 13 residues. Germline CDR1 and CDR2: MNHEY and SVGEGT.

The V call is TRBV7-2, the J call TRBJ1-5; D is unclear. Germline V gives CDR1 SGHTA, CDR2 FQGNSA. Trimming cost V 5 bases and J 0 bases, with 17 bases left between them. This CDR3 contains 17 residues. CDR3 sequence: CASSVSGTMYSNQPQHF. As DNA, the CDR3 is TGTGCCAGCAGCGTCAGCGGTACGATGTATAGCAATCAGCCCCAGCATTTT.

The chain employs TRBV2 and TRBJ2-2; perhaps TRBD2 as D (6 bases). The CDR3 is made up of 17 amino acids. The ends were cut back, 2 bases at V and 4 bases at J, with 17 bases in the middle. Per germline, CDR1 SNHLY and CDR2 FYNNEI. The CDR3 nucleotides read TGTGCCAGCAGTGAATCTCGCGGGGTCGGCGCCACCGGGGAGCTGTTTTTT. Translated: CASSESRGVGATGELFF.